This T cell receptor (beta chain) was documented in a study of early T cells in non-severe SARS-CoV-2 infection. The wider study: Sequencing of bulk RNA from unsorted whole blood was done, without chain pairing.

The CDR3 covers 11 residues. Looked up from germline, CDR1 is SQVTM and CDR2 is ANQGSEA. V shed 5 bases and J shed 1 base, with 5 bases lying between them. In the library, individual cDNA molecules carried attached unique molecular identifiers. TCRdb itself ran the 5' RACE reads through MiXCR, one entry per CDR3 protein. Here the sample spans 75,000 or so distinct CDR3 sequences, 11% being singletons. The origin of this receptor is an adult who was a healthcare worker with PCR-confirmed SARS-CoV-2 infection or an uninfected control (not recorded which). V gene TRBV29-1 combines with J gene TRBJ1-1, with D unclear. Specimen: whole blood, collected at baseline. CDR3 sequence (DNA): TGCAGCGTTTCCAGGAACACTGAAGCTTTCTTT. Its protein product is CSVSRNTEAFF.